These 17 T cell receptor beta chains were sequenced from one sample in a study of identical twins listed by TCRdb under 2016. To prepare the library, 5' RACE was applied. The data were produced on an Illumina HiSeq 2000. Using fastp at Q25 and MiXCR, TCRdb reprocessed the public reads and kept productive beta chains. Each CDR3 protein appears once, grouped with its most common genes and DNA. The sample table lists 200,000 to 250,000 distinct CDR3 sequences, 5% to 7% of them with a count of one. Roughly 15% of the sample lies in the top ten. The sample was also linked to a second study, of T cells expressing NK-cell markers.

The sample comprised CD8+ T cells sorted from blood. The receptors derive from a woman in her late teens or twenties in good health.

The chain is built from TRBV6-1 and TRBJ1-6; D perhaps matches TRBD1 (6 bases). The CDR3 has 14 residues. Between the trimmed V and J ends, which lost 6 bases and 4 bases, there was a span of 10 bases. CDR1 MNHNS and CDR2 SASEGT come from the germline V gene. The CDR3 here is CASRRQAYNSPLHF. DNA of the CDR3: TGTGCCAGCAGAAGACAGGCGTATAATTCACCCCTCCACTTT.

This clonotype was recorded at least ten times. V is TRBV20-1 and J is TRBJ2-2, with no clear D. V was pared by 8 bases and J by 4 bases, with 8 bases between. The length of the CDR3 is 11 residues. Germline V gives CDR1 DFQATT, CDR2 SNEGSKA (reference sequence). The CDR3 sequence: CSFPVTGELFF. For the CDR3, the DNA is TGCAGTTTCCCGGTCACCGGGGAGCTGTTTTTT.

This clonotype has a count of ten or more. At one end the junction does not follow the germline gene, possibly because of a read error. The chain recombines TRBV11-2 with TRBJ1-1; no clear D. From germline, CDR1 is SGHAT and CDR2 FQNNGV. The CDR3 is 13 amino acids. The CDR3 DNA reads TGCGCCAGCAGCTTGGTCCTGAACACTGAAGCTTTCTTT. This sequence encodes CASSLVLNTEAFF.

Only a few counts were recorded for this clonotype. The V call is TRBV6-2 or TRBV6-3, the J call TRBJ2-1; D not resolved. V lost 2 bases to trimming and J lost 5 bases, with 22 bases between them. The CDR3 has 18 amino acids. Per germline, CDR1 MNHEY and CDR2 SVGEGT. For the CDR3, the DNA is TGTGCCAGCAGTTACGAGGCAGGTGAGCCCCTCGGAAACAATGAGCAGTTCTTC. It yields the protein CASSYEAGEPLGNNEQFF.

V gene TRBV3-1 combines with J gene TRBJ1-6, with D unclear. The germline V and J ends were trimmed by 1 base and 7 bases, with 11 bases remaining between them. The germline V gene has CDR1 LGHDT and CDR2 YNNKEL (reference sequence). This CDR3 has 15 residues. CDR3 protein: CASSQGVELNSPLHF. CDR3 bases: TGTGCCAGCAGCCAAGGGGTGGAGTTAAATTCACCCCTCCACTTT.

This clonotype has a count of ten or more. This sequence joins TRBV28 and TRBJ2-7, with TRBD2 matching over 9 bases. Germline V gives CDR1 MDHEN, CDR2 SYDVKM. The CDR3 is 16 residues long. Trimming cost V 3 bases and J 0 bases; bases outside gene matches: 6. The CDR3 region has the DNA TGTGCCAGCAGTTTGGGACTAGCTCAAATCTCCTACGAGCAGTACTTC. It specifies CASSLGLAQISYEQYF.

This chain links TRBV7-2 with TRBJ1-2, with 7 bases lining up with TRBD1. CDR1 and CDR2 from the germline V gene are SGHTA and FQGNSA. V dropped 6 bases and J dropped 3; count of bases not matched to a gene: 4. The CDR3 totals 13 residues. CDR3 loop: CASSQGQYYGYTF. In DNA form, the CDR3 reads TGTGCCAGCAGTCAGGGACAGTACTATGGCTACACCTTC.

This clonotype was seen a few times. The rearrangement links TRBV12-3 or TRBV12-4 to TRBJ2-2; D ambiguous. CDR3 size: 17 residues. The ends were cut back, 5 bases at V and 0 bases at J, with 16 bases in the middle. The CDR3 DNA sequence: TGTGCCAGCAGTCTGGACCCATTGGTGGCGAACACCGGGGAGCTGTTTTTT. This translates into CASSLDPLVANTGELFF.

This chain connects TRBV11-2 to TRBJ1-1, with 7 nucleotides matching TRBD1. Germline values: CDR1 SGHAT, CDR2 FQNNGV. Trimming removed 3 bases from V and 11 bases from J; junction bases left unmatched: 6. The CDR3 has 12 amino acids. DNA for the CDR3: TGTGCCAGCAGCTTGCCACGGGACAGTGCTTTCTTT. It codes for CASSLPRDSAFF.

This clonotype was recorded at least ten times. This chain connects TRBV7-9 to TRBJ2-7, with a possible D match to TRBD1 (5 bases). V lost 1 base and J lost 6, with 10 bases in between. From germline, CDR1 is SEHNR and CDR2 FQNEAQ (reference sequence). This CDR3 is built from 13 residues. CDR3 sequence (DNA): TGTGCCAGCAGCTTAGTCGCAGACAGCGAGCAGTACTTC. Translated, it gives CASSLVADSEQYF.

This clonotype came up many times. V is TRBV5-1 and J is TRBJ2-1; D gene unclear. V gave up 0 bases and J gave up 2 bases, with 3 bases separating them. Per germline, CDR1 SGHRS and CDR2 YFSETQ. The CDR3 has 13 residues. CDR3 sequence: CASSLATYNEQFF. The CDR3, as DNA: TGCGCCAGCAGCTTGGCCACCTACAATGAGCAGTTCTTC.

The chain links TRBV6-6 to TRBJ1-2; maybe TRBD1 (6 bases). CDR1 and CDR2 from the germline V gene are MNHNY and SVGAGI (reference sequence). The CDR3 covers 13 residues. Trimming cost V 5 bases and J 4 bases, with 11 bases left between them. The CDR3 DNA reads as TGTGCCAGCAGTCCCGAGGGGGGCTATGGCTACACCTTC. Translated: CASSPEGGYGYTF.

The genes are TRBV13 and TRBJ2-7; D possibly uses TRBD1 or TRBD2 (6 bases each). V was clipped by 5 bases and J by 7 bases, with 15 bases between them. The CDR3 is 13 amino acids. From germline, CDR1 is PRHDT and CDR2 FYEKMQ (reference sequence). CDR3 in DNA: TGTGCCAGCAGCGCGGCCCTAGGGGGGGAGCAGTACTTC. Encoded protein: CASSAALGGEQYF.

CDR3 sequence reads: CACDNLQGVNQPQHF. CDR3 nucleotide sequence: TGTGCCTGCGACAATCTGCAGGGGGTAAATCAGCCCCAGCATTTT. The chain recombines TRBV30 with TRBJ1-5, with 7 positions matching TRBD1. Looked up from germline, CDR1 is GTSNPN and CDR2 is SVGIG (reference sequence). The CDR3 consists of 15 residues. V shed 6 bases, J shed 4 bases, and the junction held 12 bases outside the gene matches.

There are a few counts of this clonotype. The chain uses TRBV10-3 and TRBJ2-1, with 7 bases fitting TRBD1. The V gene's germline CDR1 is ENHRY and CDR2 SYGVKD. The CDR3 loop spans 15 amino acids. V dropped 6 bases and J dropped 3; count of bases not matched to a gene: 8. The CDR3 sequence is CAISKGGSVYNEQFF. As DNA, the CDR3 is TGTGCCATCAGCAAAGGGGGCTCCGTCTACAATGAGCAGTTCTTC.

The chain has TRBV4-2 and TRBJ2-5, with 7 bases fitting TRBD2. Germline V gives CDR1 LGHNA, CDR2 YNFKEQ. The CDR3 contains 14 residues. V dropped 4 bases and J dropped 4; count of bases not matched to a gene: 6. The chain's CDR3 is CASSRYGGGETQYF. The CDR3 bases are TGTGCCAGCAGCCGTTATGGGGGGGGAGAGACCCAGTACTTC.

This clonotype appeared a few times. The chain combines TRBV6-6 with TRBJ2-3, with 8 bases identical to TRBD2. This CDR3 region has 13 residues. V was pared by 6 bases and J by 9 bases, with 8 bases of the junction left unmatched. Per the germline V gene, CDR1 is MNHNY and CDR2 is SVGAGI (reference sequence). DNA for the CDR3: TGTGCCAGCAGCCACGGGGGGGCTGGGACGCAGTATTTT. Its protein product is CASSHGGAGTQYF.